These 6 T cell receptor beta chains were sequenced from one sample in a study of CD8 T cells in ankylosing spondylitis. Using its own MiXCR run on the 5' RACE reads, TCRdb lists one record per CDR3 protein. This table has approximately 200,000 distinct CDR3 sequences, around 13% appearing once. What was sequenced was blood, either unsorted or a sorted T cell fraction (not recorded which). The receptors derive from a male donor with ankylosing spondylitis or in good health (not recorded which).

This rearrangement joins TRBV7-8 to TRBJ2-2, with D possibly called TRBD1 or TRBD2 (7 bases each). The germline V and J ends were trimmed by 5 bases and 3 bases, with 28 bases remaining between them. This CDR3 comprises 20 residues. Germline CDR1 and CDR2: SGHVS and FQNEAQ. CDR3 amino acids: CASSPRGRGPNLVDTGELFF. CDR3 bases: TGTGCCAGCAGCCCGCGTGGGAGGGGGCCTAACCTCGTGGACACCGGGGAGCTGTTTTTT.

This clonotype was seen a handful of times. The chain has TRBV2 and TRBJ2-1; the D gene is possibly TRBD2 (6 bases). CDR1 and CDR2 from the germline V gene are SNHLY and FYNNEI. The CDR3 spans 19 residues. V was cut by 6 bases and J by 0 bases, with 24 bases left in between. The CDR3 loop reads CASRGTYTNLGSSYNEQFF. As DNA, the CDR3 is TGTGCCAGCAGGGGGACTTATACGAACCTCGGGAGCTCCTACAATGAGCAGTTCTTC.

This clonotype was picked up a small number of times. The chain combines TRBV29-1 with TRBJ2-4, with D maybe TRBD1 (5 bases). The germline V gene encodes CDR1 SQVTM and CDR2 ANQGSEA. V dropped 5 bases and J dropped 2 bases, with 13 bases sitting between them. CDR3 length: 14 residues. The CDR3 DNA is TGCAGCGTTAGGGGCAGGGCCCCCAAAAACATTCAGTACTTC. Its translation: CSVRGRAPKNIQYF. The full variable domain, its missing parts supplied by reference TRBV29-1 and TRBJ2-4, is SAVISQKPSRDICQRGTSLTIQCQVDSQVTMMFWYRQQPGQSLTLIATANQGSEATYESGFVIDKFPISRPNLTFSTLTVSNMSPEDSSIYLCSVRGRAPKNIQYFGAGTRLSVL.

V usage is TRBV21-1 and J usage is TRBJ2-4; no DNA check was done on the table's D call, TRBD2. TRBV21-1 is given as a pseudogene. This CDR3 has 19 amino acids. The CDR3 DNA follows: TGTGCCAGCAGCAAAGTGAGAGGGATTCGTTTTGTAGCCAAAAACATTCAGTACTTC. It yields the protein CASSKVRGIRFVAKNIQYF.

This chain links TRBV10-2 with TRBJ2-5; tentatively, D is TRBD1 or TRBD2 (6 bases each). The V end lost 7 bases, the J end lost 4 bases, and 10 bases lay between the germline ends. Germline assignment: CDR1 WSHSY and CDR2 SAAADI. The CDR3 consists of 12 residues. The CDR3 DNA reads as TGCGCCAGCACCGGGGGCCGAGAGACCCAGTACTTC. Amino acid sequence: CASTGGRETQYF.

V and J are TRBV11-3 and TRBJ2-1; D not resolved. Germline V gives CDR1 SGHNT, CDR2 YENEEA. This CDR3 comprises 15 residues. Trimming took 1 base from V and 0 from J, leaving 7 bases between them. CDR3 amino acids: CASSLGHSSYNEQFF. The CDR3 region has the DNA TGTGCCAGCAGCTTAGGACATTCCTCCTACAATGAGCAGTTCTTC.